The 15 T cell receptor beta chains in this list originate from one sample, sequenced in a study of T cells in Graves' hyperthyroidism and ophthalmopathy. RNA transcripts provided the source from which TCR beta CDR3 regions were amplified. When the TCR CDR3 underwent first-round RT-PCR, the HTBI primer set was used. TCRdb reprocessed the multiplex PCR reads via MiXCR and lists one record per CDR3 protein. Here the sample spans about 700,000 distinct CDR3 sequences, roughly 15% being singletons. The sample was blood. These receptors were taken from a woman under 30 with Graves' hyperthyroidism.

About this clonotype: Just one base apart from a much larger clone, this may be a read error. The CDR3 does not end in the conserved phenylalanine or tryptophan, so this is likely a read error. The rearrangement links TRBV4-2 to TRBJ2-3, with a possible D match to TRBD2 (6 bases). The germline CDR1 and CDR2 sequences are LGHNA and YNFKEQ. Trimming removed 7 bases from V and 0 bases from J, with 14 bases in between. The CDR3 extends over 15 amino acids. CDR3 amino acids: CASTAGLISTDTQYL. CDR3 bases: TGTGCCAGCACGGCGGGATTAATTAGCACAGATACGCAGTATCTT.

About this clonotype itself: This may be a read error, as it is one base from a much larger clone. The rearrangement joins TRBV7-2 to TRBJ2-7; 7 bases fit TRBD1. The germline V gene encodes CDR1 SGHTA and CDR2 FQGNSA. V lost 6 bases, J lost 4 bases, and 9 bases stayed unmatched. The CDR3 has 14 amino acids. The CDR3 DNA reads as TGTGCCAGCAGTGAAGAAGGGGGCAGTTACGAGCAGTACTTC. This translates into CASSEEGGSYEQYF.

This clonotype showed up just a few times. This CDR3 is CASSLGGNPHEQYF. The CDR3 DNA sequence: TGTGCCAGCAGTCTTGGCGGGAATCCCCACGAGCAGTACTTC. The V gene is TRBV28, the J gene TRBJ2-7, with a possible D match to TRBD2 (6 bases). The CDR3 covers 14 residues. V was pared by 5 bases and J by 5 bases, with 16 bases between. The germline gives CDR1 MDHEN, CDR2 SYDVKM.

This chain uses TRBV12-3 or TRBV12-4 with TRBJ2-4, with D perhaps TRBD2 (6 bases). This CDR3 is built from 15 residues. Trimming took 5 bases from V and 0 from J, leaving 11 bases between them. CDR3 bases: TGTGCCAGCAGTAATGGGACTGAAGCCAAAAACATTCAGTACTTC. Protein sequence: CASSNGTEAKNIQYF.

This clonotype was seen a few times. A junction end diverges from the germline sequence, so it may reflect a read error. The V and J genes are TRBV6-6 and TRBJ2-1; D possibly corresponds to TRBD2 (6 bases). The CDR3 is 19 residues long. Looked up from germline, CDR1 is MNHNY and CDR2 is SVGAGI (reference sequence). CDR3 in amino acids: CAGSYSGLRPGSSYNEQFF. CDR3 DNA sequence: TGTGCCGGCAGTTACTCTGGGTTGCGGCCCGGGAGCTCCTACAATGAGCAGTTCTTC.

The rearrangement links TRBV19 to TRBJ1-5, with D tentatively TRBD1 (6 bases). V shed 10 bases and J shed 5 bases, with 18 bases lying between them. CDR1 is LNHDA and CDR2 is SQIVND in the germline V gene (reference sequence). This CDR3 spans 14 amino acids. As DNA, the CDR3 is TGTGCCACCACACGGGGCAGGGGATATCAGCCCCAGCATTTT. It encodes CATTRGRGYQPQHF.

This clonotype was seen more than once but under ten times. The chain carries TRBV9 and TRBJ2-2; 7 bases agree with TRBD1. The germline V gene encodes CDR1 SGDLS and CDR2 YYNGEE. The CDR3 sequence is 16 residues long. Germline trimming cut 0 bases from V and 0 bases from J; bases unmatched to any gene: 2. The CDR3 region is CASSVAQGANTGELFF. The CDR3 DNA reads TGTGCCAGCAGCGTAGCTCAGGGGGCGAACACCGGGGAGCTGTTTTTT.

The chain carries TRBV6-1 and TRBJ1-2, with D unclear. With 0 bases removed from V and 4 bases from J, the gap between germline ends came to 6 bases. CDR1 MNHNS and CDR2 SASEGT come from the germline V gene. This CDR3 contains 13 residues. CDR3 amino acids: CASSEASLYGYTF. The CDR3 nucleotides read TGTGCCAGCAGTGAAGCGTCCCTCTATGGCTACACCTTC.

This clonotype was recorded many times. The chain joins TRBV11-2 to TRBJ2-4; 7 nucleotides match TRBD1. Germline V gene sequence: CDR1 SGHAT, CDR2 FQNNGV. With V trimmed by 1 base and J by 5 bases, 5 bases remained unmatched. This CDR3 has 15 amino acids. The CDR3 DNA reads as TGTGCCAGCAGCTTAGGATGGCAGGGGGAAAACATTCAGTACTTC. Encoded protein: CASSLGWQGENIQYF.

There are a few counts of this clonotype. The chain employs TRBV10-2 and TRBJ1-1, with unresolved D. The length of the CDR3 is 13 residues. V shed 3 bases and J shed 1 base, with 6 bases lying between them. The germline gives CDR1 WSHSY, CDR2 SAAADI. CDR3 sequence reads: CASSDGWNTEAFF. The DNA for the CDR3 is TGCGCCAGCAGTGATGGCTGGAACACTGAAGCTTTCTTT.

This clonotype was observed many times. The genes are TRBV3-1 and TRBJ2-1; D not certain. The CDR3 runs 15 residues. V was clipped by 1 base and J by 0 bases, with 7 bases between them. The germline V gene encodes CDR1 LGHDT and CDR2 YNNKEL (reference sequence). CDR3 nucleotide sequence: TGTGCCAGCAGCCAAGGACATAGCTCCTACAATGAGCAGTTCTTC. Encoded protein: CASSQGHSSYNEQFF.

J is TRBJ2-1 and V is TRBV19; D unresolved. V was clipped by 3 bases and J by 5 bases, with 8 bases between them. The CDR3 spans 13 residues. The germline gives CDR1 LNHDA, CDR2 SQIVND (reference sequence). In DNA, the CDR3 is TGTGCCAGTAGTATTAGTCATGACAATGAGCAGTTCTTC. Amino acids: CASSISHDNEQFF.

This clonotype was found many times. V usage is TRBV27 and J usage is TRBJ2-1, with D possibly matching TRBD2 (6 bases). V lost 5 bases to trimming and J lost 0 bases, with 14 bases between them. Germline V gene sequence: CDR1 MNHEY, CDR2 SMNVEV (reference sequence). This CDR3 region has 16 residues. The CDR3, as DNA: TGTGCCAGCAGTACGCCACGGGGGAGCTCCTACAATGAGCAGTTCTTC. Residues: CASSTPRGSSYNEQFF.

J is TRBJ2-1 and V is TRBV5-1, with 9 bases matching TRBD1. The junction had 4 bases not matched to a gene; V was cut back by 2 bases and J by 4 bases. The CDR3 covers 15 residues. Germline assignment: CDR1 SGHRS and CDR2 YFSETQ. The CDR3 spells CASSFAGTGYNEQFF. CDR3 nucleotides: TGCGCCAGCAGCTTCGCCGGGACAGGGTACAATGAGCAGTTCTTC.

This clonotype was counted many times. This sequence joins TRBV7-3 and TRBJ1-1; the D is unclear. Germline V gene sequence: CDR1 SGHTA, CDR2 FQGTGA. The CDR3 extends over 17 amino acids. Trimming took off 2 bases at V and 3 bases at J, with 19 bases between the two ends. This chain's CDR3 is CASSLDMPGSLDTEAFF. The CDR3 DNA reads as TGTGCCAGCAGCTTAGACATGCCCGGAAGTTTGGACACTGAAGCTTTCTTT.